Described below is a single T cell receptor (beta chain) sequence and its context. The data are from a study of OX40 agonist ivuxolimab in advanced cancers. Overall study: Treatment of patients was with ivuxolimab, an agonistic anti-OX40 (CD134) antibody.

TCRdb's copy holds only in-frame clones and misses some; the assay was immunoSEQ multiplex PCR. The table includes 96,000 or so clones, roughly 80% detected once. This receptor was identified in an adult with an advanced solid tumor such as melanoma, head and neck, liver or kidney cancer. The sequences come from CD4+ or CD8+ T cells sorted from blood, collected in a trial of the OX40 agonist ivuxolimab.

Here the CDR3 reads CASSEALPTGGSYEQYF. Written as DNA, the CDR3 is TGTGCCAGCAGTGAAGCACTGCCAACAGGGGGCTCCTACGAGCAGTACTTC. The chain joins TRBV2 to TRBJ2-7, with TRBD1 identical over 8 bases. Germline V gene lookup returns CDR1 SNHLY and CDR2 FYNNEI. With V trimmed by 0 bases and J by 0 bases, 7 bases remained unmatched. The CDR3 extends over 17 amino acids.